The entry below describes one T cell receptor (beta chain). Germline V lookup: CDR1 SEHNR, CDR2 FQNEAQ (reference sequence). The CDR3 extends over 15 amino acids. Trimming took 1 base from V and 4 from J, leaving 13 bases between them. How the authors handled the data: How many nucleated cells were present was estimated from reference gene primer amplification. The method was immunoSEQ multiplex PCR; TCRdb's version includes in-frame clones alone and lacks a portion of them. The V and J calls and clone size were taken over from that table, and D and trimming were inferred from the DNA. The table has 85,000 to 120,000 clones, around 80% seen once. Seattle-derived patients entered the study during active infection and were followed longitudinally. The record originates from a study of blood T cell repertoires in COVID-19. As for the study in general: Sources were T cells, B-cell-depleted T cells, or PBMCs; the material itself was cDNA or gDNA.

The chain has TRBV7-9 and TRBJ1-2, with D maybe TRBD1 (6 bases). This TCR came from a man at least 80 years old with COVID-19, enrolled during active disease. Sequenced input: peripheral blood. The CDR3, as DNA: TGTGCCAGCAGCTTAGGTCAGGGGCAGGTCTATGGCTACACCTTC. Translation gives CASSLGQGQVYGYTF.